These T cell receptor beta chains were read from a single sample in a study of T cell repertoires in cytomegalovirus infection. From the reads, TCRdb called clonotypes with MiXCR, one entry per CDR3 protein. The sample carries fewer than 1,000,000 distinct CDR3 sequences, approximately 31% recorded once. Their cognate antigens are unknown. Sequenced material: cultured CD8+ T cells from PBMCs, taken from culture after CMV antigen stimulation. The source of these receptors is a human donor in good health (CMV status not recorded). Some clones in this sample may be carry-over from other donors' samples. Each CDR3 is given with its conserved first and last residue. The order of the fields is D gene, V gene, J gene, clone size, CDR3 protein, CDR3 DNA. A D gene is named only where the DNA matches it firmly. Size is omitted from some rows. Given values are once, few, many or a class for expanded clones.

TRBD1,TRBV18,TRBJ2-1,.,CASSSGTGGFDEQFF,TGTGCCAGCTCGTCCGGGACAGGGGGCTTCGATGAGCAGTTCTTC
TRBD1,TRBV19,TRBJ1-2,.,CASTPARGQVVYGYTF,TGTGCCAGTACCCCAGCCCGGGGACAGGTGGTCTATGGCTACACCTTC
.,TRBV14,TRBJ2-2,few,CASSLGWGFTGELFF,TGTGCCAGCAGCCTCGGTTGGGGCTTTACCGGGGAGCTGTTTTTT
.,TRBV12-3/TRBV12-4,TRBJ1-1,.,CATRATEAFF,TGTGCCACCCGGGCGACTGAAGCTTTCTTT
.,TRBV7-8,TRBJ1-5,many,CASSLIGIQARGDQPQHF,TGTGCCAGCAGCTTAATAGGTATCCAGGCTCGAGGGGATCAGCCCCAGCATTTT
TRBD2,TRBV19,TRBJ2-3,few,CASSPSRGGDTDTQYF,TGTGCCAGTAGTCCGTCCCGGGGGGGGGACACAGATACGCAGTATTTT
TRBD1,TRBV11-3,TRBJ1-5,.,CASSPWPGQKVYSNQPQHF,TGTGCCAGCAGCCCTTGGCCGGGACAGAAAGTTTATAGCAATCAGCCCCAGCATTTT
.,TRBV12-3/TRBV12-4,TRBJ2-1,.,CASSSGLDRGYNEQFF,TGTGCCAGCAGTTCCGGTCTAGATAGGGGGTACAATGAGCAGTTCTTC
.,TRBV4-1,TRBJ2-7,.,CASSQIGGGAFDEQYF,TGCGCCAGCAGCCAGATTGGGGGGGGGGCCTTCGACGAGCAGTACTTC
.,TRBV20-1,TRBJ1-1,.,CSASETTEAFF,TGCAGTGCTAGTGAGACAACAGAAGCTTTCTTT
.,TRBV29-1,TRBJ2-6,.,CSVVSPRWGSSSGANVLTF,TGCAGCGTTGTTTCACCTCGATGGGGGTCCAGCTCTGGGGCCAACGTCCTGACTTTC
.,TRBV7-9,TRBJ2-2,.,CASSVTAIYTGELFF,TGTGCCAGCAGCGTGACAGCTATTTACACCGGGGAGCTGTTTTTT
TRBD1,TRBV7-6,TRBJ1-3,.,CASSLLTGAAGNTIYF,TGTGCCAGCAGCTTATTGACAGGGGCAGCTGGAAACACCATATATTTT
.,TRBV15,TRBJ1-1,few,CATSTGPTEAFF,TGTGCCACCAGCACCGGTCCCACTGAAGCTTTCTTT
.,TRBV6-6,TRBJ1-6,.,CANSWLRDPRGNSPLHF,TGTGCCAACAGTTGGCTCCGGGACCCCCGAGGGAATTCACCCCTCCACTTT
.,TRBV7-6,TRBJ2-1,many,CASSPPFPRGEQFF,TGTGCCAGCAGCCCTCCCTTCCCGCGTGGTGAGCAGTTCTTC
.,TRBV28,TRBJ2-5,.,CASSPGRSNQETQYF,TGTGCCAGCAGTCCGGGACGGAGCAATCAAGAGACCCAGTACTTC
TRBD2,TRBV7-9,TRBJ2-2,many,CASSLSGDNTGELFF,TGTGCCAGCAGCCTTAGCGGGGACAACACCGGGGAGCTGTTTTTT
TRBD2,TRBV19,TRBJ2-1,.,CASSIMTSGFYNEQFF,TGTGCCAGTAGTATTATGACTAGCGGGTTTTACAATGAGCAGTTCTTC
.,TRBV7-9,TRBJ2-3,.,CASEHTYADTQYF,TGTGCCAGCGAACATACCTATGCGGATACGCAGTATTTT
.,TRBV6-7,TRBJ1-1,.,CASSYSMGRTEAFF,TGTGCCAGCAGTTATTCCATGGGGAGGACTGAAGCTTTCTTT
.,TRBV24-1,TRBJ1-6,few,CATSDDRQRSSYNSPLHF,TGTGCCACCAGTGATGACCGACAGCGGAGCTCCTATAATTCACCCCTCCACTTT
TRBD1,TRBV7-2,TRBJ2-1,many,CASSLGTGLYNEQFF,TGTGCCAGCAGCCTGGGGACAGGGCTCTACAATGAGCAGTTCTTC
.,TRBV4-1,TRBJ1-1,.,CASSTYIPVNTEAFF,TGCGCCAGCAGCACCTACATCCCCGTGAACACTGAAGCTTTCTTT
TRBD1,TRBV14,TRBJ1-1,.,CASSQRDRGNTEAFF,TGTGCCAGCAGCCAACGGGACAGGGGCAACACTGAAGCTTTCTTT
TRBD1,TRBV7-9,TRBJ2-7,few,CASSSPRDRVHEQYF,TGTGCCAGCAGCTCACCGCGGGACAGGGTTCACGAGCAGTACTTC
.,TRBV5-5,TRBJ2-1,.,CASTMTLLYNEQFF,TGTGCCAGCACCATGACTTTACTTTACAATGAGCAGTTCTTC
.,TRBV4-1,TRBJ2-7,once,CASSQVGTLHEQYF,TGCGCCAGCAGCCAAGTTGGGACGCTTCACGAGCAGTACTTC
TRBD1,TRBV19,TRBJ1-1,.,CASSPRDRGYTEAFF,TGTGCCAGTAGCCCCCGGGACAGGGGATACACTGAAGCTTTCTTT
TRBD2,TRBV11-2,TRBJ2-7,.,CASSFMVSGRHNEQYF,TGTGCCAGCAGCTTTATGGTGTCCGGGAGGCACAATGAGCAGTACTTC
.,TRBV6-6,TRBJ1-1,.,CASSQSGVTEAFF,TGTGCCAGCAGTCAATCCGGGGTCACTGAAGCTTTCTTT
.,TRBV7-9,TRBJ1-4,few,CASSLGGDGREKLFF,TGTGCCAGCAGCTTAGGAGGGGATGGGCGTGAAAAACTGTTTTTT
.,TRBV27,TRBJ1-5,few,CASSFSGDYSNQPQHF,TGTGCCAGCAGTTTCTCAGGGGATTATAGCAATCAGCCCCAGCATTTT
TRBD1,TRBV4-1,TRBJ2-7,.,CASSQVLGTVYEQYF,TGCGCCAGCAGCCAAGTCCTGGGGACAGTCTACGAGCAGTACTTC
TRBD2,TRBV7-4,TRBJ2-2,.,CVSSLLRSGGTNTGELFF,TGTGTCAGCAGCTTACTACGTAGCGGGGGGACTAACACCGGGGAGCTGTTTTTT
TRBD1,TRBV7-6,TRBJ1-2,.,CVTGQALNYGYTF,TGTGTCACCGGACAGGCCTTAAACTATGGCTACACCTTC
TRBD2,TRBV12-3/TRBV12-4,TRBJ2-7,few,CASSHGTSGGHEQYF,TGTGCCAGCAGCCATGGGACTAGCGGGGGGCACGAGCAGTACTTC
TRBD1,TRBV7-6,TRBJ1-2,.,CASSPRQGDDYGYTF,TGTGCCAGCAGCCCCAGACAGGGGGATGACTATGGCTACACCTTC
.,TRBV7-9,TRBJ1-2,few,CASSLTSGPANYGYTF,TGTGCCAGCAGTCTTACCTCAGGGCCCGCCAACTATGGCTACACCTTC
.,TRBV6-1,TRBJ2-1,.,CASSKIPSSYDEQFF,TGTGCCAGCAGTAAGATTCCGAGCTCCTACGATGAGCAGTTCTTC
.,TRBV15,TRBJ2-3,.,CATSGTLGFDTQYF,TGTGCCACCAGCGGAACACTAGGGTTTGATACGCAGTATTTT
.,TRBV11-1,TRBJ1-1,.,CANSSGQSTEAFF,TGTGCCAACAGCTCAGGACAGAGTACAGAAGCTTTCTTT